Presented here are 5 T cell receptor beta chains from one specimen sequenced in a study of cytomegalovirus exposure and HLA in healthy donors. PCR amplification relied on 60 Vbeta primers (plus 13 Jbeta primers). Measured with immunoSEQ multiplex PCR; TCRdb has only the in-frame clones, and not every one. The sample yields fewer than 150,000 clones, about 80% seen once. What was sequenced was PBMCs. Receptor source: a man aged 55 to 70 in good health and CMV-seropositive.

The chain employs TRBV5-1 and TRBJ1-3; 7 positions agree with TRBD1. This CDR3 is built from 15 residues. Looked up from germline, CDR1 is SGHRS and CDR2 is YFSETQ. V gave up 0 bases and J gave up 4 bases; unmatched junction bases: 4. The CDR3 DNA sequence: TGCGCCAGCAGCTTGGGAGGGGGCCGCGGAAACACCATATATTTT. Translated: CASSLGGGRGNTIYF.

V and J are TRBV28 and TRBJ1-2; D remains unclear. Germline V gene sequence: CDR1 MDHEN, CDR2 SYDVKM. The CDR3 totals 14 residues. Trimming stripped 3 bases from V and 2 bases from J, with 10 bases between. This CDR3 reads CASSFFTENYGYTF. The CDR3 DNA follows: TGTGCCAGCAGTTTTTTTACAGAAAACTATGGCTACACCTTC.

V gene TRBV4-1 combines with J gene TRBJ1-2; a weak D match, TRBD1 (6 bases). The CDR3 length is 15 residues. Germline V gene lookup returns CDR1 MGHRA and CDR2 YSYEKL. Trimming shortened V by 3 bases and J by 1 base, and 12 bases separated the two germline ends. The CDR3 loop reads CASSHGAGVNYGYTF. Here the CDR3 DNA reads TGCGCCAGCAGCCATGGTGCAGGGGTTAACTATGGCTACACCTTC.

The rearrangement joins TRBV5-4 to TRBJ2-1; tentatively, D is TRBD2 (6 bases). The CDR3 totals 15 residues. Trimming pared 4 bases from V and 1 base from J, leaving 12 bases between. The V gene's germline CDR1 is SGHNT and CDR2 YYREEE (reference sequence). The chain's CDR3 is CASSTPRGSYNEQFF. The CDR3 nucleotides are TGTGCCAGCAGCACCCCCCGGGGGTCCTACAATGAGCAGTTCTTC.

J is TRBJ2-2 and V is TRBV11-1; no definite D call. CDR1 SGHAT and CDR2 FQDESV come from the germline V gene (reference sequence). Trimming stripped 1 base from V and 5 bases from J, with 11 bases between. This CDR3 is 15 amino acids long. CDR3 protein: CASSLGSGWTGELFF. In nucleotides, the CDR3 is TGTGCCAGCAGCTTAGGGTCAGGCTGGACCGGGGAGCTGTTTTTT.